These T cell receptor beta chains were read from a single sample in a study of T-cell reconstitution after alpha-beta-depleted transplantation in children. TCRdb itself ran the PCR reads through MiXCR, one entry per CDR3 protein. The sample lists 900,000 or so distinct CDR3 sequences, around 15% seen once, with approximately 5% in the top ten. The starting material was PBMCs, mostly from graft donor cells, obtained 360 days after TCRalphabeta/CD19-depleted stem cell transplant. These receptors were collected from a male patient younger than 18 who had a stem cell transplant for acute lymphoblastic leukemia, so the T cells may come from the graft donor. Each CDR3 is given with its conserved first and last residue. The D gene is left open where the match is weak. Not all rows give a size; the values are once, few, many and, for expanded clones, a class.

clone_size j_call cdr3_length d_call v_call cdr3_aa cdr3_nt
few TRBJ2-7 16 TRBD1 TRBV5-6 CASSLAPGDSLYEQYF TGTGCCAGCAGCTTGGCCCCCGGGGACAGCCTCTACGAGCAGTACTTC
many TRBJ1-1 14 . TRBV12-3/TRBV12-4 CASSFRGLNTEAFF TGTGCCAGCAGTTTCAGGGGCCTGAACACTGAAGCTTTCTTT
few TRBJ2-3 13 . TRBV24-1 CATSDLGGDTQYF TGTGCCACCAGTGACCTGGGGGGAGATACGCAGTATTTT
. TRBJ1-5 15 . TRBV18 CASSPEGSSNQPQHF TGTGCCAGCTCACCGGAAGGGTCTAGCAATCAGCCCCAGCATTTT
many TRBJ2-2 15 TRBD1 TRBV12-3/TRBV12-4 CASSWDRSNTGELFF TGTGCCAGCAGTTGGGACAGATCGAACACCGGGGAGCTGTTTTTT
. TRBJ2-1 16 TRBD2 TRBV5-1 CASSSLLAGRSNEQFF TGCGCCAGCAGCTCACTACTAGCGGGACGATCCAATGAGCAGTTCTTC
. TRBJ2-7 16 . TRBV5-1 CASSYLPAQEAHEQYF TGCGCCAGCAGCTACCTACCTGCGCAAGAAGCCCACGAGCAGTACTTC
. TRBJ2-3 14 . TRBV5-1 CASSASPTTDTQYF TGCGCCAGCAGCGCTAGTCCGACCACAGATACGCAGTATTTT
. TRBJ2-7 14 TRBD1 TRBV12-3/TRBV12-4 CASQTGTHSYEQYF TGTGCCAGCCAGACAGGGACCCACTCCTACGAGCAGTACTTC
. TRBJ2-2 16 . TRBV20-1 CSARDLDYSEVGELFF TGCAGTGCTAGAGACCTGGACTATTCGGAGGTCGGGGAGCTGTTTTTT
. TRBJ2-5 15 TRBD2 TRBV13 CASSLDGRVGETQYF TGTGCCAGCAGCTTAGACGGGAGGGTCGGAGAGACCCAGTACTTC
. TRBJ1-4 15 . TRBV5-1 CASSLAPPTNEKLFF TGCGCCAGCAGCTTGGCGCCACCAACTAATGAAAAACTGTTTTTT
few TRBJ2-1 15 TRBD2 TRBV12-3/TRBV12-4 CASSPWVAGGNEQFF TGTGCCAGCAGTCCCTGGGTAGCGGGTGGCAATGAGCAGTTCTTC
few TRBJ2-1 14 . TRBV29-1 CSVGVGLTYNEQFF TGCAGCGTTGGGGTTGGTCTAACCTACAATGAGCAGTTCTTC
few TRBJ2-3 13 . TRBV24-1 CATSVPETGTQYF TGTGCCACCAGTGTCCCGGAAACAGGCACGCAGTATTTT
. TRBJ2-1 15 . TRBV11-3 CASSPRGLGGDEQFF TGTGCCAGCAGCCCCAGGGGCCTAGGGGGGGATGAGCAGTTCTTC
. TRBJ2-3 11 . TRBV2 CASSEPDTQYF TGTGCCAGCAGTGAACCAGATACGCAGTATTTT
few TRBJ1-2 15 TRBD1 TRBV29-1 CSVVGAGGGSYGYTF TGCAGCGTTGTAGGGGCCGGAGGGGGCAGCTATGGCTACACCTTC
few TRBJ2-1 16 TRBD2 TRBV4-2 CASSHLFAGTRDEQFF TGTGCCAGCAGCCATCTTTTTGCCGGGACTAGAGATGAGCAGTTCTTC
. TRBJ2-5 15 . TRBV30 CAWKYIRGIQETQYF TGTGCCTGGAAATACATTCGGGGGATCCAAGAGACCCAGTACTTC
few TRBJ2-1 15 TRBD1 TRBV9 CASSTGGLSYNEQFF TGTGCCAGCAGCACAGGGGGGCTCTCCTACAATGAGCAGTTCTTC
many TRBJ2-7 14 TRBD1 TRBV12-3/TRBV12-4 CASSPGTGGNEQYF TGTGCCAGCAGTCCAGGGACAGGGGGCAACGAGCAGTACTTC
. TRBJ2-2 14 . TRBV7-9 CASSTLNDPGELFF TGTGCCAGCAGCACCTTGAATGATCCCGGGGAGCTGTTTTTT
few TRBJ2-5 13 . TRBV25-1 CASSVTTTETQYF TGTGCCAGCAGTGTTACGACAACGGAGACCCAGTACTTC
few TRBJ2-1 13 TRBD1 TRBV29-1 CSAEPGGEHEQFF TGCAGCGCCGAGCCAGGGGGCGAACATGAGCAGTTCTTC
many TRBJ2-7 18 . TRBV10-3 CAISPDHYTSHQRYEQYF TGTGCCATCAGCCCCGATCACTACACTAGCCACCAACGCTACGAGCAGTACTTC
. TRBJ2-1 15 TRBD2 TRBV10-3 CAISESGGRASEQFF TGTGCCATCAGTGAGTCGGGCGGGAGGGCCAGTGAGCAGTTCTTC
many TRBJ2-5 14 TRBD2 TRBV29-1 CSVRRLAAQETQYF TGCAGCGTTAGACGACTAGCGGCTCAAGAGACCCAGTACTTC
few TRBJ2-3 14 . TRBV5-1 CASSGRRGTDTQYF TGCGCCAGCAGCGGGAGACGGGGCACAGATACGCAGTATTTT
. TRBJ2-3 15 TRBD1 TRBV18 CASSFPGQGTDTQYF TGTGCCAGCTCATTCCCGGGACAGGGGACAGATACGCAGTATTTT